Each of the 21 T cell receptor beta chains below was sequenced from the same sample in a study of graft-versus-host responses after intestinal transplantation. These receptors have no known antigen. TCRdb's table, derived via immunoSEQ multiplex PCR, lists solely in-frame clones and lacks some. The sample has about 94,000 clones; roughly nine tenths are singletons. The sequenced sample was unstimulated CD8+ T cells sorted from spleen or lymph node cells, obtained before intestinal transplant. These receptors originate from a human donor who received an intestinal transplant.

CDR3 loop: CASSVVEGWELFF. CDR3 sequence (DNA): TGTGCCAGCAGCGTAGTAGAGGGTTGGGAGCTGTTTTTT. This chain joins TRBV9 and TRBJ2-2, with a tentative D call TRBD2 (5 bases). V lost 0 bases to trimming and J lost 9 bases, with 9 bases between them. CDR1 is SGDLS, CDR2 YYNGEE, per germline. The CDR3 sequence is 13 residues long. The whole variable domain, remainder taken from reference TRBV9 and TRBJ2-2, is DSGVTQTPKHLITATGQRVTLRCSPRSGDLSVYWYQQSLDQGLQFLIQYYNGEERAKGNILERFSAQQFPDLHSELNLSSLELGDSALYFCASSVVEGWELFFGEGSRLTVL.

The chain's CDR3 is CASSQGGRDYEQYF. In DNA form, the CDR3 reads TGCGCCAGCAGCCAAGGGGGGAGGGACTACGAGCAGTACTTC. The chain links TRBV4-1 to TRBJ2-7; 7 bases are shared with TRBD2. The V gene end was trimmed by 1 base and the J gene end by 3 bases; junction bases not matched to a gene: 3. This CDR3 has 14 residues. In germline, CDR1 is MGHRA, CDR2 YSYEKL.

The chain is built from TRBV9 and TRBJ2-2, with a possible D match to TRBD1 (7 bases). V lost 3 bases and J 3 bases, leaving 15 bases between the germline ends. The CDR3 is made up of 16 amino acids. Germline V CDR1 and CDR2: SGDLS, YYNGEE. The CDR3 coding sequence is TGTGCCAGCAGCGAGAACAGGGGAGGCGACACCGGGGAGCTGTTTTTT. Its protein product is CASSENRGGDTGELFF. The full variable domain, with the rest looked up from reference TRBV9 and TRBJ2-2, is DSGVTQTPKHLITATGQRVTLRCSPRSGDLSVYWYQQSLDQGLQFLIQYYNGEERAKGNILERFSAQQFPDLHSELNLSSLELGDSALYFCASSENRGGDTGELFFGEGSRLTVL.

This clone was counted only a few times. This chain connects TRBV6-1 to TRBJ2-7; D is uncertain. CDR1 and CDR2 from the germline V gene are MNHNS and SASEGT. Trimming took 3 bases from V and 3 from J, leaving 3 bases between them. The CDR3 extends over 11 amino acids. CDR3: CASSDYYEQYF. CDR3 DNA: TGTGCCAGCAGTGACTACTACGAGCAGTACTTC.

The chain uses TRBV4-1 and TRBJ2-3, with 9 bases aligning to TRBD2. From germline, CDR1 is MGHRA and CDR2 YSYEKL. The CDR3 totals 17 residues. V lost 0 bases and J lost 5; bases outside the gene matches: 9. The CDR3 protein is CASSQDGAGGLVDTQYF. In DNA form, the CDR3 reads TGCGCCAGCAGCCAAGATGGGGCGGGGGGGCTCGTAGATACGCAGTATTTT.

This rearrangement joins TRBV25-1 to TRBJ1-2, with a weak D call TRBD1 (6 bases). In germline, CDR1 is MGHDK, CDR2 SYGVNS. Trimming left V 6 bases short and J 8 bases short, with 19 bases between. The length of the CDR3 is 14 residues. CDR3 DNA: TGTGCCAGCAGCGGTTTGGGGGCCTCTATGGGCTACACCTTC. This gives the protein CASSGLGASMGYTF.

This clone occurred once. The chain recombines TRBV7-3 with TRBJ2-7; 9 bases match TRBD1. This CDR3 spans 14 amino acids. Looked up from germline, CDR1 is SGHTA and CDR2 is FQGTGA. J lost 3 bases, V lost 3 bases, and 3 bases had no gene match. This CDR3 is CASSFGTGNYEQYF. The CDR3 DNA is TGTGCCAGCAGCTTCGGGACAGGGAACTACGAGCAGTACTTC.

The rearrangement joins TRBV5-1 to TRBJ2-3, with D possibly being TRBD2 (5 bases). Germline V gene lookup returns CDR1 SGHRS and CDR2 YFSETQ. Trimming left V 4 bases short and J 0 bases short, with 12 bases between. The CDR3 spans 15 residues. CDR3 sequence (DNA): TGCGCCAGCAGCCCAACTAGATCTAGCACAGATACGCAGTATTTT. Amino acids: CASSPTRSSTDTQYF.

This clone was seen a single time. The chain links TRBV19 to TRBJ2-7, with D possibly matching TRBD1 (5 bases). CDR1 is LNHDA, CDR2 SQIVND, per germline (reference sequence). Trimming cost V 3 bases and J 0 bases, with 12 bases left between them. The CDR3 totals 15 residues. The CDR3 DNA reads as TGTGCCAGTAGTATCGGTACAGGATCCTCCTACGAGCAGTACTTC. Protein sequence: CASSIGTGSSYEQYF.

This sequence joins TRBV13 and TRBJ1-1; D not certain. Per the germline V gene, CDR1 is PRHDT and CDR2 is FYEKMQ (reference sequence). This CDR3 comprises 13 residues. V was cut by 5 bases and J by 2 bases, with 9 bases left in between. Written as DNA, the CDR3 is TGTGCCAGCAGCCTGACATATAACACTGAAGCTTTCTTT. Translating gives CASSLTYNTEAFF.

This rearrangement joins TRBV11-3 to TRBJ1-1, with D perhaps TRBD1 (6 bases). V was trimmed by 2 bases and J by 4 bases, leaving 8 bases between them. The length of the CDR3 is 13 residues. From germline, CDR1 is SGHNT and CDR2 YENEEA. The CDR3 loop is CASSLKGGTEAFF. CDR3 DNA sequence: TGTGCCAGCAGCTTAAAAGGGGGCACTGAAGCTTTCTTT.

The V gene is TRBV27, the J gene TRBJ2-7, with 9 bases aligning to TRBD1. Germline CDR1 reads MNHEY; CDR2 reads SMNVEV (reference sequence). The junction had 4 bases not matched to a gene; V was cut back by 5 bases and J by 2 bases. CDR3 size: 14 residues. This CDR3 is CASSTGTGPYEQYF. The CDR3 DNA reads as TGTGCCAGCAGTACCGGGACAGGGCCCTACGAGCAGTACTTC.

The rearrangement links TRBV7-9 to TRBJ2-7; the match to TRBD1 covers 9 bases. The V gene's germline CDR1 is SEHNR and CDR2 FQNEAQ (reference sequence). This CDR3 spans 16 amino acids. Trimming removed 6 bases from V and 2 bases from J; junction bases left unmatched: 11. The CDR3 nucleotides read TGTGCCAGCAGTTCCCACCGGGACAGGGTGCCCTACGAGCAGTACTTC. Translating gives CASSSHRDRVPYEQYF.

The genes are TRBV5-8 and TRBJ1-5, with D possibly matching TRBD1 (5 bases). The CDR3 is 14 amino acids. The germline V gene encodes CDR1 SGHTS and CDR2 YDEGEE. Trimming removed 3 bases from V and 0 bases from J, with 7 bases in between. The CDR3 sequence: CASSSQVSNQPQHF. DNA of the CDR3: TGTGCCAGCAGCTCACAGGTTAGCAATCAGCCCCAGCATTTT. Supplemented by reference TRBV5-8 and TRBJ1-5, the full variable domain reads EAGVTQSPTHLIKTRGQQATLRCSPISGHTSVYWYQQALGLGLQFLLWYDEGEERNRGNFPPRFSGRQFPNYSSELNVNALELEDSALYLCASSSQVSNQPQHFGDGTRLSIL.

The rearrangement uses TRBV13 and TRBJ2-1; D might be TRBD2 (5 bases). CDR3 length: 13 amino acids. In germline, CDR1 is PRHDT, CDR2 FYEKMQ (reference sequence). With 5 bases removed from V and 10 bases from J, the gap between germline ends came to 15 bases. The CDR3 loop is CASSHLGVGEQFF. The DNA of the CDR3 is TGTGCCAGCAGCCACCTCGGGGTTGGGGAGCAGTTCTTC.

The genes are TRBV7-8 and TRBJ2-1, with 10 bases aligning to TRBD2. Germline lookup yields CDR1 SGHVS and CDR2 FQNEAQ. This CDR3 region has 16 residues. J lost 9 bases, V lost 2 bases, and 10 bases had no gene match. CDR3 coding DNA: TGTGCCAGCAGCTTATCCCCAGCGGGAGGGCCGGGTGAGCAGTTCTTC. Translating gives CASSLSPAGGPGEQFF.

The genes are TRBV29-1 and TRBJ1-1, with unresolved D. Germline CDR1 and CDR2: SQVTM and ANQGSEA. This CDR3 is built from 15 residues. The germline V and J ends were trimmed by 3 bases and 6 bases, with 20 bases remaining between them. CDR3: CSVDPNTGRLAEAFF. CDR3 bases: TGCAGCGTTGACCCGAATACCGGGAGGCTGGCTGAAGCTTTCTTT.

The chain has TRBV7-6 and TRBJ2-1; 9 nucleotides agree with TRBD2. The CDR3 consists of 15 residues. Germline CDR1 is SGHVS and CDR2 is FNYEAQ. The V and J ends lost 4 bases and 12 bases, in that order; junction bases with no gene match: 13. In nucleotides, the CDR3 is TGTGCCAGCAGCTCTATAGCGGGGGACCTGACGGTGCAGTTCTTC. Residues: CASSSIAGDLTVQFF.

The V call is TRBV6-1, the J call TRBJ2-3; D may be TRBD2 (6 bases). The CDR3 has 15 residues. V was trimmed by 3 bases and J by 4 bases, leaving 14 bases between them. CDR1 and CDR2 (germline): MNHNS, SASEGT. CDR3 residues: CASSDLGRRADTQYF. Here the CDR3 DNA reads TGTGCCAGCAGTGATTTGGGAAGGAGGGCAGATACGCAGTATTTT.

This clone was detected once. This chain joins TRBV6-5 and TRBJ2-3, with unresolved D. Trimming pared 6 bases from V and 2 bases from J, leaving 9 bases between. The CDR3 loop spans 13 amino acids. CDR1 MNHEY and CDR2 SVGAGI come from the germline V gene. The CDR3, as DNA: TGTGCCAGCAGCAAGCCGAACACAGATACGCAGTATTTT. It encodes CASSKPNTDTQYF.

CDR3 loop: CATSRDPLLAAGVHEQFF. The CDR3 coding sequence is TGTGCCACCAGCAGAGACCCCCTGCTAGCGGCTGGAGTTCATGAGCAGTTCTTC. J is TRBJ2-1 and V is TRBV15, with TRBD2 identical over 7 bases. There are 18 residues in the CDR3. V was clipped by 0 bases and J by 8 bases; unmatched bases: 16. CDR1 is LNHNV and CDR2 is YYDKDF in the germline V gene (reference sequence).